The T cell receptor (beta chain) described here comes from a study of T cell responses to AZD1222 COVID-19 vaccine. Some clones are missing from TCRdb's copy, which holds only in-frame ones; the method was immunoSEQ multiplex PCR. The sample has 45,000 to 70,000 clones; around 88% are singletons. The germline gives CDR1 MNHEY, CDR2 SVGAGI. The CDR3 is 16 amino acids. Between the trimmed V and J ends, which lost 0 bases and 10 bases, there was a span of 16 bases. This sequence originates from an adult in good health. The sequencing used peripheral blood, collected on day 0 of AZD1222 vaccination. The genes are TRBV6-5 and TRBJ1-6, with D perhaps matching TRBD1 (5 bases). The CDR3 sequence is CASSYSPDKTSSPLHF. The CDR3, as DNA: TGTGCCAGCAGTTACTCCCCGGACAAAACCTCCTCACCCCTCCACTTT.